The clone carrying this TCR beta chain has just a few counts. This sample is drawn from a study of T-cell reconstitution after alpha-beta-depleted transplantation in children. Preparation of the TCRbeta library was carried out with unique molecular identifiers. TCRdb used MiXCR to reprocess the PCR reads, holding one entry per CDR3 protein. The profile shows around 440,000 distinct CDR3 sequences, about 17% of them singletons. V gave up 5 bases and J gave up 0 bases, with 12 bases separating them. Germline assignment: CDR1 SGHTA and CDR2 FQGNSA. The length of the CDR3 is 15 residues. This chain links TRBV7-2 with TRBJ2-3; maybe TRBD1 (5 bases). The sequence came from a boy younger than two who had a stem cell transplant for Wiskott-Aldrich syndrome, so the T cells may come from the graft donor. The sequencing here drew on PBMCs, mostly from graft donor cells, taken 360 days after TCRalphabeta/CD19-depleted stem cell transplant. The CDR3 bases are TGTGCCAGCAGCCCCTGGGGCAGTAGCACAGATACGCAGTATTTT. This encodes CASSPWGSSTDTQYF.